These 10 T cell receptor beta chains were all obtained from the same sample, sequenced in a study of cytomegalovirus exposure and HLA in healthy donors. The PCR was carried out with 60 Vbeta primers and 13 Jbeta primers. Only in-frame clones appear in the TCRdb table, and some are missing; sequencing was by immunoSEQ multiplex PCR. Of 250,000 or so clones detected, approximately 81% appear once; the ten largest clones hold about 7.5%. The sequencing sample was made of PBMCs. The receptors come from a woman between 55 and 75 years old in good health and CMV-seropositive.

The rearrangement links TRBV28 to TRBJ2-6; D may be TRBD2 (6 bases). This CDR3 has 15 amino acids. Germline values: CDR1 MDHEN, CDR2 SYDVKM. The V end was cut by 6 bases, the J end by 1 base, with 10 bases between. The CDR3 protein is CASRPGDSGANVLTF. For the CDR3, the DNA is TGTGCCAGCAGGCCGGGGGATTCTGGGGCCAACGTCCTGACTTTC.

V gene TRBV5-6 combines with J gene TRBJ2-7, with TRBD1 matching 10 bases. In germline, CDR1 is SGHDT, CDR2 YYEEEE. Unmatched junction bases numbered 17, after V lost 0 bases and J lost 5 bases. The CDR3 is made up of 19 amino acids. DNA of the CDR3: TGTGCCAGCAGCTTGGACCCCCATCGGCGGGACAGGGGAAGCGACGAGCAGTACTTC. Amino acids: CASSLDPHRRDRGSDEQYF. The complete variable domain, with remaining parts taken from reference TRBV5-6 and TRBJ2-7, reads DAGVTQSPTHLIKTRGQQVTLRCSPKSGHDTVSWYQQALGQGPQFIFQYYEEEERQRGNFPDRFSGHQFPNYSSELNVNALLLGDSALYLCASSLDPHRRDRGSDEQYFGPGTRLTVT.

The V and J genes are TRBV7-3 and TRBJ2-3; D is possibly TRBD1 (6 bases). The CDR3 spans 16 residues. V was cut by 6 bases and J by 0 bases, with 16 bases left in between. CDR1 and CDR2 (germline): SGHTA, FQGTGA. The CDR3 is CASSITGHLSTDTQYF. The CDR3 DNA follows: TGTGCCAGCAGTATCACAGGGCACCTTAGCACAGATACGCAGTATTTT.

The rearrangement joins TRBV28 to TRBJ1-3; 11 bases map to TRBD1. This CDR3 is 17 amino acids long. The J segment lost 0 bases and the V segment lost 3 bases, leaving 4 bases of the junction unmatched. In germline, CDR1 is MDHEN, CDR2 SYDVKM. Written as DNA, the CDR3 is TGTGCCAGCAGTTTCTTAGGGACAGGGGGCTCTGGAAACACCATATATTTT. Residues: CASSFLGTGGSGNTIYF.

This sequence joins TRBV10-3 and TRBJ2-3; 14 bases agree with TRBD2. Germline CDR1 reads ENHRY; CDR2 reads SYGVKD. V shed 10 bases, J shed 4 bases, and the junction held 13 bases outside the gene matches. CDR3 length: 17 residues. The chain's CDR3 is CASHSGLAGGVADTQYF. The CDR3 DNA reads as TGTGCCAGTCACTCCGGACTAGCGGGAGGAGTGGCAGATACGCAGTATTTT.

The gene calls are TRBV10-2 and TRBJ2-6; D call uncertain. The CDR3 is made up of 13 amino acids. Germline V gene data show CDR1 as WSHSY and CDR2 as SAAADI. The ends were cut back, 7 bases at V and 2 bases at J, with 6 bases in the middle. The CDR3 DNA is TGCGCCAGCACCAGTACTGGGGCCAACGTCCTGACTTTC. This codes for CASTSTGANVLTF.

This chain links TRBV10-1 with TRBJ2-7; TRBD2 matches at 7 bases. Unmatched junction bases numbered 5, after V lost 6 bases and J lost 6 bases. The germline CDR1 and CDR2 sequences are WNHNN and SYGVQD (reference sequence). The CDR3 consists of 12 residues. Here the CDR3 DNA reads TGCGCCAGCAGCCTTGGGGGGGGCGAGCAGTACTTC. The encoded protein is CASSLGGGEQYF.

Comment on this clone: Mismatch with germline at one junction end may stem from a read error. The chain carries TRBV15 and TRBJ1-1; D is undetermined. The V gene's germline CDR1 is LNHNV and CDR2 YYDKDF (reference sequence). The CDR3 totals 11 residues. This CDR3 is CTTSIAGSAFF. For the CDR3, the DNA is TGTACCACCAGCATAGCGGGTTCAGCTTTCTTT.

The rearrangement links TRBV25-1 to TRBJ2-1; the match to TRBD1 covers 9 bases. V was clipped by 4 bases and J by 9 bases; unmatched bases: 7. The CDR3 length is 14 residues. Germline V lookup: CDR1 MGHDK, CDR2 SYGVNS. CDR3 coding DNA: TGTGCCAGCAGTGTCCCGGGACAGGGACGTGAGCAGTTCTTC. It is translated as CASSVPGQGREQFF.

This chain links TRBV21-1 with TRBJ2-3; the table calls TRBD2, which could not be checked here. TRBV21-1 is tagged as a pseudogene. The CDR3 loop spans 18 amino acids. This chain's CDR3 is CASSKARPSRDSTDTQYF. CDR3 nucleotide sequence: TGTGCCAGCAGCAAAGCTCGTCCTAGCAGAGATAGCACAGATACGCAGTATTTT.